These 25 T cell receptor beta chains originate from one sample sequenced in a study of PD-1 blockade in classical Hodgkin lymphoma. Relapse was seen in all patients after autologous stem cell transplantation, and brentuximab vedotin exposure was variable. The protocol was immunoSEQ multiplex PCR, while the TCRdb copy is restricted to in-frame clones and leaves out a portion. Seen here are roughly 14,000 clones, around 78% observed once, and the top ten hold roughly a quarter. This sample comprised peripheral blood mononuclear cells (PBMCs), obtained before the second cycle of nivolumab. The receptors come from a human donor with classical Hodgkin lymphoma.

This clone turned up a few times. The chain links TRBV7-2 to TRBJ2-1; 9 bases match TRBD2. Trimming took 8 bases from V and 8 from J; bases not matched to a gene: 10. Germline V gene lookup returns CDR1 SGHTA and CDR2 FQGNSA. The CDR3 runs 14 residues. CDR3 in amino acids: CASAGGGGPYEQFF. For the CDR3, the DNA is TGTGCCAGCGCCGGCGGGGGGGGGCCCTATGAGCAGTTCTTC.

This chain uses TRBV7-4 with TRBJ2-2; D is unclear. V dropped 5 bases and J dropped 7 bases, with 11 bases sitting between them. Germline lookup yields CDR1 SGHVT and CDR2 SQSDAQ. The CDR3 consists of 13 residues. CDR3: CASSLHEVGELFF. The CDR3 DNA is TGTGCCAGCAGCCTCCATGAGGTCGGGGAGCTGTTTTTT.

A single count supports this clone. The chain carries TRBV2 and TRBJ2-2, with a tentative D call TRBD2 (6 bases). Trimming left V 6 bases short and J 4 bases short, with 12 bases between. The CDR3 sequence is 14 residues long. Germline V CDR1 and CDR2: SNHLY, FYNNEI. CDR3 nucleotide sequence: TGTGCCAGCAGGCTAGCGACGGGCACCGGGGAGCTGTTTTTT. Translated, it gives CASRLATGTGELFF.

The V and J genes are TRBV7-3 and TRBJ1-2, with D possibly matching TRBD1 (5 bases). The CDR3 spans 13 residues. The V and J ends lost 5 bases and 7 bases respectively, with 14 bases between them. Germline lookup yields CDR1 SGHTA and CDR2 FQGTGA. In DNA form, the CDR3 reads TGTGCCAGCAGCCCTCGCGTGGGGGGTGGCTACACCTTC. Encoded protein: CASSPRVGGGYTF. Looking up the rest from reference TRBV7-3 and TRBJ1-2 gives the full variable domain: GAGVSQTPSNKVTEKGKYVELRCDPISGHTALYWYRQSLGQGPEFLIYFQGTGAADDSGLPNDRFFAVRPEGSVSTLKIQRTERGDSAVYLCASSPRVGGGYTFGSGTRLTVV.

This clone was counted a few times. The chain uses TRBV7-9 and TRBJ1-1; weak D call: TRBD1 (5 bases). The CDR3 sequence is 15 residues long. The germline V gene has CDR1 SEHNR and CDR2 FQNEAQ (reference sequence). The germline V and J ends were trimmed by 4 bases and 0 bases, with 12 bases remaining between them. The CDR3, as DNA: TGTGCCAGCAGCTCGGGGGTGGGGATGAACACTGAAGCTTTCTTT. Amino acids: CASSSGVGMNTEAFF.

The V and J genes are TRBV12-1 and TRBJ1-1; TRBD1, the table's D call, lacks a check against the DNA. TRBV12-1 is deemed a pseudogene. CDR3 length equals 16 residues. CDR3 sequence reads: CASTPIQGMYKSEAFF. The CDR3 bases are TGTGCCAGCACCCCAATCCAGGGAATGTACAAGTCTGAAGCTTTCTTT.

CDR3 residues: CAISERESSYEQYF. Here the CDR3 DNA reads TGTGCCATCAGTGAGAGAGAGAGCTCCTACGAGCAGTACTTC. The V and J genes are TRBV10-3 and TRBJ2-7; D is uncertain. V was pared by 2 bases and J by 0 bases, with 8 bases between. The germline CDR1 and CDR2 sequences are ENHRY and SYGVKD. The CDR3 extends over 14 amino acids.

This rearrangement joins TRBV5-5 to TRBJ2-7; a possible D gene is TRBD1 (6 bases). The V end lost 0 bases, the J end lost 1 base, and 11 bases lay between the germline ends. CDR1 SGHKS and CDR2 YYEKEE come from the germline V gene (reference sequence). There are 15 residues in the CDR3. CDR3 coding DNA: TGTGCCAGCAGCTTGGGCAGGGGTCGATCCTACGAGCAGTACTTC. Translating it yields CASSLGRGRSYEQYF.

The CDR3 DNA reads as TGTGCCAGCAGCTCGCATTCGAACAGGGGCCGCATGAACACTGAAGCTTTCTTT. Its protein product is CASSSHSNRGRMNTEAFF. This chain uses TRBV7-2 with TRBJ1-1, with 7 positions matching TRBD1. Germline CDR1 is SGHTA and CDR2 is FQGNSA. The CDR3 sequence is 18 residues long. V shed 4 bases, J shed 0 bases, and the junction held 14 bases outside the gene matches.

V and J are TRBV5-6 and TRBJ2-7, with D maybe TRBD2 (6 bases). This CDR3 region has 13 residues. Germline-derived CDR1 and CDR2 are SGHDT and YYEEEE. V was trimmed by 0 bases and J by 6 bases, leaving 10 bases between them. This CDR3 reads CASSLVGGSEQYF. The CDR3 DNA is TGTGCCAGCAGCTTGGTTGGGGGGAGCGAGCAGTACTTC.

This clone is a singleton in its sample. The gene calls are TRBV5-1 and TRBJ2-7; a weak D match, TRBD2 (6 bases). The V end lost 0 bases, the J end lost 1 base, and 11 bases lay between the germline ends. The CDR3 spans 15 residues. From germline, CDR1 is SGHRS and CDR2 YFSETQ. CDR3 in amino acids: CASSLALALSYEQYF. For the CDR3, the DNA is TGCGCCAGCAGCTTGGCGCTAGCGCTGTCCTACGAGCAGTACTTC.

The rearrangement links TRBV4-2 to TRBJ2-1; 8 bases agree with TRBD2. J gave up 1 base and V 2 bases, and 7 bases lay outside the gene matches. Germline V gene sequence: CDR1 LGHNA, CDR2 YNFKEQ. The CDR3 totals 17 residues. CDR3 amino acids: CASSQRGERGSYNEQFF. DNA for the CDR3: TGTGCCAGCAGCCAACGGGGGGAGCGGGGGTCCTACAATGAGCAGTTCTTC.

The chain couples TRBV27 to TRBJ2-1; TRBD1 matches at 10 bases. The germline CDR1 and CDR2 sequences are MNHEY and SMNVEV (reference sequence). The CDR3 sequence is 14 residues long. V lost 4 bases to trimming and J lost 6 bases; unmatched junction nucleotides: 3. In DNA, the CDR3 is TGTGCCAGCAGTTCTTGGACAGGGGGCAATGAGCAGTTCTTC. Its protein is CASSSWTGGNEQFF.

This chain joins TRBV9 and TRBJ2-3; 10 nucleotides match TRBD2. The germline gives CDR1 SGDLS, CDR2 YYNGEE. Trimming removed 3 bases from V and 5 bases from J; junction bases left unmatched: 15. The CDR3 spans 18 residues. CDR3 in DNA: TGTGCCAGCAGCGAAAAATCCTCACTAGCGGGGCATTTAGATACGCAGTATTTT. Translation: CASSEKSSLAGHLDTQYF. The full variable domain, rest sourced from reference TRBV9 and TRBJ2-3, is DSGVTQTPKHLITATGQRVTLRCSPRSGDLSVYWYQQSLDQGLQFLIQYYNGEERAKGNILERFSAQQFPDLHSELNLSSLELGDSALYFCASSEKSSLAGHLDTQYFGPGTRLTVL.

V usage is TRBV5-8 and J usage is TRBJ2-7; 9 bases are shared with TRBD2. V shed 0 bases, J shed 5 bases, and the junction held 6 bases outside the gene matches. The germline gives CDR1 SGHTS, CDR2 YDEGEE. The CDR3 contains 15 residues. Written as DNA, the CDR3 is TGTGCCAGCAGCTTGGGCGGGGGGGCTTTTCACGAGCAGTACTTC. It yields the protein CASSLGGGAFHEQYF.

The rearrangement uses TRBV5-4 and TRBJ2-1, with D perhaps TRBD1 (6 bases). Germline CDR1 is SGHNT and CDR2 is YYREEE (reference sequence). CDR3 length: 15 amino acids. The V end was cut by 2 bases, the J end by 0 bases, with 9 bases between. The chain's CDR3 is CASSLSRGSYNEQFF. As DNA, the CDR3 is TGTGCCAGCAGCTTAAGCAGGGGCTCCTACAATGAGCAGTTCTTC.

The CDR3 reads CASRTTRQNTEAFF. DNA of the CDR3: TGTGCCAGCAGAACGACCCGACAGAACACTGAAGCTTTCTTT. The V and J genes are TRBV6-5 and TRBJ1-1; D remains ambiguous. Germline CDR1 MNHEY, CDR2 SVGAGI. Between the trimmed V and J ends, which lost 6 bases and 1 base, there was a span of 12 bases. The CDR3 has 14 amino acids.

V and J are TRBV25-1 and TRBJ1-1, with D unresolved. CDR3 length: 12 residues. Germline-derived CDR1 and CDR2 are MGHDK and SYGVNS. V lost 9 bases and J lost 2, with 10 bases in between. In DNA, the CDR3 is TGTGCCAGGTTTGCGATAAACACTGAAGCTTTCTTT. As protein: CARFAINTEAFF.

With respect to this clone: Within the sample, other DNA sequences also encode this same CDR3. This chain uses TRBV7-2 with TRBJ2-3; 10 positions match TRBD2. This CDR3 is built from 17 residues. Trimming removed 0 bases from V and 6 bases from J; junction bases left unmatched: 9. Germline CDR1 is SGHTA and CDR2 is FQGNSA. CDR3 bases: TGTGCCAGCAGCTTAGCTTTAGGTCAGCGGGGGGGGGATACGCAGTATTTT. Encoded protein: CASSLALGQRGGDTQYF.

This clone was found once. The chain uses TRBV15 and TRBJ2-5, with 8 bases lining up with TRBD2. The junction had 8 bases not matched to a gene; V was cut back by 0 bases and J by 2 bases. This CDR3 region has 17 residues. The germline gives CDR1 LNHNV, CDR2 YYDKDF (reference sequence). The chain's CDR3 is CATSRDWSTSVQETQYF. In nucleotides, the CDR3 is TGTGCCACCAGCAGAGACTGGTCGACTAGCGTACAAGAGACCCAGTACTTC.

The J gene is TRBJ1-6, the V gene TRBV7-9, with D possibly matching TRBD1 (5 bases). The CDR3 contains 18 residues. V lost 1 base and J lost 0, with 13 bases in between. Per germline, CDR1 SEHNR and CDR2 FQNEAQ (reference sequence). The CDR3 here is CASSLEGLTSSYNSPLHF. In nucleotides, the CDR3 is TGTGCCAGCAGCTTAGAGGGACTCACGAGCTCCTATAATTCACCCCTCCACTTT.

The rearrangement joins TRBV28 to TRBJ2-7; 7 nucleotides line up with TRBD1. The germline V gene encodes CDR1 MDHEN and CDR2 SYDVKM. The trim removed 10 bases at V and 0 bases at J, leaving 6 bases unmatched. The length of the CDR3 is 13 residues. The CDR3 protein is CATLGTVSYEQYF. In DNA, the CDR3 is TGTGCCACCCTGGGGACAGTCTCCTACGAGCAGTACTTC.

V is TRBV5-3 and J is TRBJ1-1; 8 positions match TRBD1. TRBV5-3 is an ORF, and what it does is uncertain. The V segment lost 3 bases and the J segment 8 bases; nucleotides outside the gene matches: 3. This CDR3 spans 12 amino acids. CDR3 loop: CARSSRTGEAFF. The CDR3 region has the DNA TGTGCCAGAAGCTCCCGGACAGGGGAAGCTTTCTTT.

The chain carries TRBV7-3 and TRBJ1-3; D call uncertain. CDR3 length: 16 residues. CDR1 and CDR2 (germline): SGHTA, FQGTGA. Trimming removed 5 bases at V and 0 bases at J, with 14 bases between. The CDR3 DNA is TGTGCCAGCAGCCCATACCCGATCCACTCTGGAAACACCATATATTTT. Translation: CASSPYPIHSGNTIYF.

The chain recombines TRBV7-6 with TRBJ2-7; TRBD1 agrees at 7 bases. The V gene end was trimmed by 5 bases and the J gene end by 2 bases; junction bases not matched to a gene: 12. This CDR3 region has 16 residues. Germline CDR1 is SGHVS and CDR2 is FNYEAQ. The CDR3 bases are TGTGCCAGCAGCGCCCTCCGCCACAGGGGACCCTACGAGCAGTACTTC. As protein: CASSALRHRGPYEQYF.